These 17 T cell receptor beta chains came from one sample sequenced in a study of T cells expressing NK-cell markers. One entry per CDR3 protein, without DNA, is what TCRdb gives after re-calling the 5' RACE reads. The sample holds about 550,000 distinct CDR3 sequences. The sample consisted of blood T cells: a sorted CD56 or NKG2C T cell subset, CD4+ or CD8+ T cells, or bulk PBMC T cells (not recorded which). The origin of the receptors is a young man in good health.

The chain uses TRBV18 and TRBJ2-1. CDR1 is KGHSH and CDR2 is LQKENI in the germline V gene. The CDR3 length is 12 residues. CDR3 residues: CASSPPLREQFF.

The V call is TRBV7-9, the J call TRBJ1-1; TCRdb indicates TRBD1, and absent DNA this call remains unverified. From germline, CDR1 is SEHNR and CDR2 FQNEAQ (reference sequence). The CDR3 length is 15 residues. The CDR3 sequence is CASNGDRARRTEAFF.

This chain joins TRBV29-1 and TRBJ2-3; TCRdb's assignment of TRBD1 cannot be checked, as there is no DNA. Per germline, CDR1 SQVTM and CDR2 ANQGSEA. The CDR3 spans 13 residues. The CDR3 sequence is CSQKGLSTDTQYF.

The chain has TRBV12-3 or TRBV12-4 and TRBJ2-1. The CDR3 is 14 amino acids. The CDR3 region is CASSSLARYNEQFF.

The rearrangement uses TRBV4-3 and TRBJ1-6; no DNA is available, so the TRBD1 call from TCRdb remains unchecked. CDR1 LGHNA and CDR2 YSLEER come from the germline V gene. The CDR3 loop spans 18 amino acids. CDR3 loop: CASSQESTEFSYNSPLHF.

The chain joins TRBV18 to TRBJ2-1; checking the TCRdb D call of TRBD2 is not possible without DNA. Germline CDR1 KGHSH, CDR2 LQKENI. This CDR3 region has 14 residues. CDR3 protein: CASSRGRAVNEQFF.

V usage is TRBV12-3 or TRBV12-4 and J usage is TRBJ1-2; lacking DNA, the TRBD1 call made by TCRdb goes unchecked. The CDR3 consists of 17 residues. The chain's CDR3 is CASSFYGVGQGYYGYTF.

The rearrangement uses TRBV6-5 and TRBJ2-1; the D call from TCRdb, TRBD2, cannot be confirmed without DNA. The V gene's germline CDR1 is MNHEY and CDR2 SVGAGI. The CDR3 runs 15 residues. The CDR3 region is CASSYPGLAKNEQFF.

The chain is built from TRBV28 and TRBJ2-7; TCRdb calls TRBD1, which cannot be checked without DNA. This CDR3 region has 13 residues. Germline CDR1 reads MDHEN; CDR2 reads SYDVKM. CDR3 amino acids: CASSPLFLLEQYF.

This sequence joins TRBV6-2 or TRBV6-3 and TRBJ2-7. The CDR3 contains 17 residues. Germline assignment: CDR1 MNHEY and CDR2 SVGEGT. The CDR3 loop is CASSYSLGGPPGYEQYF.

The chain joins TRBV3-1 to TRBJ2-2; TCRdb proposes TRBD1, but this gene call is untestable without DNA. Germline V gene sequence: CDR1 LGHDT, CDR2 YNNKEL (reference sequence). The CDR3 has 17 amino acids. The chain's CDR3 is CASSQGRGEANTGELFF.

The chain couples TRBV20-1 to TRBJ2-3; TCRdb indicates TRBD2, and absent DNA this call remains unverified. There are 16 residues in the CDR3. From germline, CDR1 is DFQATT and CDR2 SNEGSKA (reference sequence). CDR3 region: CSARGWRERAGDTQYF.

The chain uses TRBV5-1 and TRBJ2-5; the D call of TRBD1 rests on TCRdb alone, since no DNA is present to check it. This CDR3 has 14 residues. CDR1 is SGHRS and CDR2 is YFSETQ in the germline V gene. The CDR3: CASRPDRVQETQYF.

The chain joins TRBV6-2 or TRBV6-3 to TRBJ2-1; the TRBD2 assignment by TCRdb is unverifiable without DNA. Germline loops: CDR1 MNHEY, CDR2 SVGEGT. This CDR3 has 21 residues. The CDR3 reads CASSSSRRGLRLAGVRGEQFF.

The CDR3 loop reads CASSQDGGGRAVGDEQFF. The V call is TRBV4-1, the J call TRBJ2-1; there is no DNA to check the TCRdb D call of TRBD2. The CDR3 consists of 18 residues. From germline, CDR1 is MGHRA and CDR2 YSYEKL.

The chain is built from TRBV6-5 and TRBJ2-1; the D gene TCRdb calls, TRBD1, cannot be checked with no DNA. There are 17 residues in the CDR3. Per germline, CDR1 MNHEY and CDR2 SVGAGI. The CDR3 sequence is CASSPPDRHSSYNEQFF.

The gene calls are TRBV24-1 and TRBJ2-2; the D call from TCRdb, TRBD1, cannot be confirmed without DNA. Germline V gives CDR1 KGHDR, CDR2 SFDVKD. There are 17 residues in the CDR3. CDR3 region: CATSDDSGTPNTGELFF.